This paragraph reports one TCR beta chain. Its target is unknown. It was RNA transcripts that yielded the amplified TCR beta CDR3 regions. The HTBI primer set drove a first-round RT-PCR of the TCR CDR3. Each CDR3 protein is one row after TCRdb ran MiXCR on the multiplex PCR reads. The table includes 450,000 to 500,000 distinct CDR3 sequences, roughly 22% detected once. PBMCs were sourced from more than 9 ml fresh peripheral blood. This sample was taken from a study of T cells in Graves' hyperthyroidism and ophthalmopathy. Study-wide context: Before treatment of any kind, peripheral blood was taken at initial diagnosis. Study findings and constraints: Onset of ophthalmopathy came a median roughly 6.5 months after the model predicted it.

Input material: blood. The sequence was obtained from a woman in her 70s with Graves' ophthalmopathy.

The CDR3 here is CSARDGGRAGELFF. The CDR3 DNA sequence: TGCAGTGCTAGAGATGGGGGCAGGGCCGGGGAGCTGTTTTTT. The chain employs TRBV20-1 and TRBJ2-2; the D gene is possibly TRBD1 (6 bases). The CDR3 loop spans 14 amino acids. Trimming removed 0 bases at V and 6 bases at J, with 11 bases between. Per germline, CDR1 DFQATT and CDR2 SNEGSKA (reference sequence).